The rows below give T cell receptor beta chains drawn from one sample of a study of blood T cell repertoires in COVID-19. The protocol was immunoSEQ multiplex PCR, while the TCRdb copy is restricted to in-frame clones and leaves out a portion. The sample lists some 53,000 clones, 65% to 90% occurring once. Sample: peripheral blood. The receptor source for this set is a man between 70 and 80 years old with acute or convalescent COVID-19. Each CDR3 is given with its conserved first and last residue. Each record gives: J gene, V gene, clone size, D gene, CDR3 protein, CDR3 DNA. A D gene is named only where the DNA matches it firmly. The size of a clone is reported for some rows only, either as once, few or many, or as a class for expanded clones.

>TRBJ2-3|TRBV6-5|-|TRBD1
CASSYEAGGVDTQYF
TGTGCCAGCAGTTACGAGGCAGGGGGCGTAGATACGCAGTATTTT
>TRBJ2-3|TRBV10-2|once|-
CASSERGASTDTQYF
TGCGCCAGCAGTGAACGGGGGGCTAGCACAGATACGCAGTATTTT
>TRBJ1-1|TRBV5-8|-|-
CASSFLTGPRNTEAFF
TGTGCCAGCAGCTTCTTGACAGGCCCCCGAAACACTGAAGCTTTCTTT
>TRBJ1-1|TRBV5-1|once|-
CASSLYLAGNTEAFF
TGCGCCAGCAGCTTGTATTTGGCAGGGAATACTGAAGCTTTCTTT
>TRBJ2-3|TRBV11-3|-|TRBD2
CASSSRGLASGGDTQYF
TGTGCCAGCAGCTCACGGGGACTAGCGAGTGGGGGAGATACGCAGTATTTT
>TRBJ2-7|TRBV24-1|few|TRBD1
CATSDSGTGMNEQYF
TGTGCCACCAGTGACTCCGGGACAGGGATGAACGAGCAGTACTTC
>TRBJ2-1|TRBV23-1|-|-
CASSSSGHSYNEQFF
TGCGCCAGCAGTTCGAGCGGGCATTCCTACAATGAGCAGTTCTTC
>TRBJ2-7|TRBV5-1|-|TRBD2
CASSWSHLSGSSHEQYF
TGCGCCAGCAGCTGGTCGCACCTGAGCGGGAGTTCCCACGAGCAGTACTTC
>TRBJ2-1|TRBV27|-|TRBD1
CASSFGDRGYNEQFF
TGTGCCAGCAGTTTCGGGGACAGGGGCTACAATGAGCAGTTCTTC
>TRBJ2-3|TRBV10-3|-|-
CATQGTTDTQYF
TGTGCCACCCAGGGGACCACAGATACGCAGTATTTT